The T cell receptor (beta chain) under discussion was sequenced for a study of blood T cell repertoires in COVID-19. Study-level background: Both acute and convalescent COVID-19 samples were obtained from the United States, Italy and Spain.

Researchers sorted participants into cohorts using their self-reported clinical history. In the case of this clone: The DNA is left out, because the CDR3 cannot be placed on it with certainty; the CDR3 is given as TCRdb lists it.

The table came from immunoSEQ multiplex PCR; TCRdb's copy has only in-frame clones and leaves some out. The sample comprises around 250,000 clones, approximately 85% of which are singletons, and 1.9% rests with the top ten. Germline V gives CDR1 MGHRA, CDR2 YSYEKL. The CDR3 spans 13 residues, counting both ends. This chain connects TRBV4-1 to TRBJ1-4; the D segment call TRBD1 is taken from the table without a DNA check. Sequences were obtained from PBMCs or T cells enriched from blood (not recorded which). This clonotype originated in a woman aged 45 to 65 who had recovered from COVID-19. The CDR3 spells CASSQVGPGTVFF.